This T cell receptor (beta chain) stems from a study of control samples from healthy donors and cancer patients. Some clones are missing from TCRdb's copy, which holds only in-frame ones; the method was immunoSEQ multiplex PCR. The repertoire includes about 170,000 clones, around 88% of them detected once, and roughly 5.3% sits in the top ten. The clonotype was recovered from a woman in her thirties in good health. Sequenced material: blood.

The DNA of the CDR3 is TGTGCCAGCAGCCGACGCGGGTCAGGGATAAAGAGGAGCACTGAAGCTTTCTTT. Residues: CASSRRGSGIKRSTEAFF. V is TRBV5-6 and J is TRBJ1-1; TRBD1 is a possible D gene (5 bases). With 4 bases removed from V and 4 bases from J, the gap between germline ends came to 26 bases. Germline V gene lookup returns CDR1 SGHDT and CDR2 YYEEEE. The length of the CDR3 is 18 residues.